The TCR beta chain under discussion was sequenced for a study of preoperative IRX-2 immunotherapy in early breast cancer. Regarding treatment: preoperative locoregional IRX-2 cytokine immunotherapy. Samples came from a phase Ib trial of preoperative locoregional IRX-2 cytokine immunotherapy. Libraries were prepared by immunoSEQ multiplex PCR; TCRdb keeps only in-frame clonotypes and omits some of them. The table has around 40,000 clones, about 80% seen once. This clone has a single count. This CDR3 region has 16 residues. Trimming shortened V by 6 bases and J by 0 bases, and 18 bases separated the two germline ends. The germline CDR1 and CDR2 sequences are MDHEN and SYDVKM.

The receptor's source is a human donor with breast cancer. Sequenced here: tumor tissue, sampled after IRX-2 immunotherapy. The chain recombines TRBV28 with TRBJ2-7, with D possibly being TRBD2 (7 bases). In nucleotides, the CDR3 is TGTGCCAGCAGCTCTGGGGGGGGGCCCCACTCCTACGAGCAGTACTTC. This sequence encodes CASSSGGGPHSYEQYF.